The sequence of this T cell receptor (beta chain) was determined in a study of cytomegalovirus exposure and HLA in healthy donors. Germline loops: CDR1 SGHTA, CDR2 FQGTGA. Trimming removed 2 bases at V and 8 bases at J, with 7 bases between. The CDR3 loop spans 13 amino acids. Amplification used 60 Vbeta primers and 13 Jbeta primers. Repertoires were generated with immunoSEQ multiplex PCR, while TCRdb's copy carries only in-frame clones and drops some. This sample yields fewer than 120,000 clones, of which 76% are seen a single time; 13% belongs to the top ten. The count of this clone is one. This clonotype was obtained from a young man in good health and CMV-seropositive. Sequencing used PBMCs. This sequence joins TRBV7-3 and TRBJ1-6; D might be TRBD1 (6 bases). CDR3 sequence reads: CASSLGQYSPLHF. The DNA of the CDR3 is TGTGCCAGCAGCTTAGGACAGTATTCACCCCTCCACTTT.